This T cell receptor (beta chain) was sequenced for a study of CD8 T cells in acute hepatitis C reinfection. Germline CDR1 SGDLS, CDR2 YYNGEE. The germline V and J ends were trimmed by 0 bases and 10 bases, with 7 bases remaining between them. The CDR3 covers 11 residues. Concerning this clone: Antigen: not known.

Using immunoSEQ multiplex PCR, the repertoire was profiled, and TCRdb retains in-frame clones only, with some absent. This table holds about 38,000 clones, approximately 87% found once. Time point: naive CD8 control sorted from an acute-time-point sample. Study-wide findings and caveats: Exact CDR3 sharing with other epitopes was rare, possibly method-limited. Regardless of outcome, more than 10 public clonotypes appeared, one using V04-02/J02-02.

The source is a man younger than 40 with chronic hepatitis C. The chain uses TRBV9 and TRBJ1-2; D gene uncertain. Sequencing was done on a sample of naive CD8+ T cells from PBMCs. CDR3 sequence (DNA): TGTGCCAGCAGCGTAGGCAGCGACTACACCTTC. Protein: CASSVGSDYTF.